The 32 T cell receptor beta chains presented below share a single source sample, sequenced in a study of blood T cell repertoires in COVID-19. TCRdb's table, derived via immunoSEQ multiplex PCR, lists solely in-frame clones and lacks some. The table has some 500,000 clones, 70% to 90% seen once. Sequenced: PBMCs or T cells enriched from blood (not recorded which). The receptors here all came from a woman in her 40s who had recovered from COVID-19.

Only one count was recorded for this clone. V gene TRBV24-1 combines with J gene TRBJ1-2, with 8 bases matching TRBD1. The CDR3 totals 14 residues. V gave up 3 bases and J gave up 8 bases; unmatched junction bases: 7. CDR1 and CDR2 from the germline V gene are KGHDR and SFDVKD. Here the CDR3 DNA reads TGTGCCACCAGTGATACCCGGACAGGGAGAGGCTACACCTTC. Translated, it gives CATSDTRTGRGYTF.

The chain is built from TRBV19 and TRBJ1-5; 10 bases align to TRBD1. There are 16 residues in the CDR3. V trimming: 5 bases; J trimming: 1 base; junction bases outside the gene matches: 5. Germline V gene sequence: CDR1 LNHDA, CDR2 SQIVND (reference sequence). The CDR3 DNA follows: TGTGCCAGTAGTCCAAGGACAGGGGGAAGCAATCAGCCCCAGCATTTT. This translates into CASSPRTGGSNQPQHF.

The chain couples TRBV5-4 to TRBJ2-3, with D perhaps matching TRBD2 (5 bases). The ends were cut back, 4 bases at V and 9 bases at J, with 27 bases in the middle. The CDR3 runs 17 residues. CDR1 and CDR2 from the germline V gene are SGHNT and YYREEE (reference sequence). The CDR3 DNA reads TGTGCCAGCAGCCCAGGACGGGAACACTTCAGTGTTGAGACGCAGTATTTT. Its protein product is CASSPGREHFSVETQYF. Full variable domain (missing parts from reference TRBV5-4 and TRBJ2-3): ETGVTQSPTHLIKTRGQQVTLRCSSQSGHNTVSWYQQALGQGPQFIFQYYREEENGRGNFPPRFSGLQFPNYSSELNVNALELDDSALYLCASSPGREHFSVETQYFGPGTRLTVL.

The chain uses TRBV5-1 and TRBJ2-7; maybe TRBD1 (6 bases). The V and J ends lost 4 bases and 2 bases respectively, with 19 bases between them. The CDR3 is 16 residues long. Germline V lookup: CDR1 SGHRS, CDR2 YFSETQ. The CDR3 here is CASSPGRGTLAYEQYF. DNA for the CDR3: TGCGCCAGCAGCCCGGGTAGGGGGACACTCGCCTACGAGCAGTACTTC. Based on the CDR3 plus reference TRBV5-1 and TRBJ2-7, the full variable domain is KAGVTQTPRYLIKTRGQQVTLSCSPISGHRSVSWYQQTPGQGLQFLFEYFSETQRNKGNFPGRFSGRQFSNSRSEMNVSTLELGDSALYLCASSPGRGTLAYEQYFGPGTRLTVT.

V usage is TRBV24-1 and J usage is TRBJ2-7, with TRBD1 identical over 7 bases. The CDR3 has 17 residues. In germline, CDR1 is KGHDR, CDR2 SFDVKD. Trimming at V came to 9 bases and at J to 0 bases, leaving 16 bases not matched to a gene. CDR3 sequence: CATSGPPGQVSSYEQYF. CDR3 in DNA: TGTGCCACCTCCGGACCCCCCGGACAGGTTAGCTCCTACGAGCAGTACTTC.

The J gene is TRBJ2-7, the V gene TRBV21-1; the table's D gene call, TRBD1, was not cross checked with the DNA. TRBV21-1 constitutes a pseudogene. The CDR3 sequence is 14 residues long. The CDR3 region has the DNA TGTGCCAGCAGTCTATCGGACAGGTCCTACGAGCAGTACTTC. This codes for CASSLSDRSYEQYF.

This chain connects TRBV11-1 to TRBJ2-7; D is perhaps TRBD2 (5 bases). The length of the CDR3 is 15 residues. From germline, CDR1 is SGHAT and CDR2 FQDESV (reference sequence). The V and J ends lost 1 base and 2 bases respectively, with 12 bases between them. The CDR3 region is CASSLVALEPYEQYF. The CDR3 DNA follows: TGTGCCAGCAGCTTAGTCGCACTAGAGCCCTACGAGCAGTACTTC.

Worth noting for this clone: Other DNA sequences in this sample translate to the same CDR3. The CDR3 coding sequence is TGCAGCGTTGAACGGTCCTACAATGAGCAGTTCTTC. As protein: CSVERSYNEQFF. The rearrangement joins TRBV29-1 to TRBJ2-1; unclear D gene. CDR3 length equals 12 residues. Between the trimmed V and J ends, which lost 2 bases and 1 base, there was a span of 3 bases. The germline V gene encodes CDR1 SQVTM and CDR2 ANQGSEA.

The rearrangement links TRBV20-1 to TRBJ1-1; 8 bases map to TRBD1. The CDR3 contains 14 residues. The germline CDR1 and CDR2 sequences are DFQATT and SNEGSKA (reference sequence). J lost 2 bases, V lost 3 bases, and 5 bases had no gene match. The CDR3 is CSASRDRLNTEAFF. The CDR3 DNA reads as TGCAGTGCTAGTCGGGACAGGTTAAACACTGAAGCTTTCTTT.

The chain uses TRBV5-6 and TRBJ2-7; a weak D match, TRBD2 (5 bases). CDR3 length: 14 amino acids. V shed 0 bases and J shed 5 bases, with 12 bases lying between them. Germline values: CDR1 SGHDT, CDR2 YYEEEE. The CDR3: CASSLGVGLDEQYF. The CDR3 DNA reads TGTGCCAGCAGCTTGGGGGTTGGACTGGACGAGCAGTACTTC.

In its sample, this clone was seen once. This chain connects TRBV30 to TRBJ1-2; D may be TRBD1 (5 bases). Germline CDR1 is GTSNPN and CDR2 is SVGIG (reference sequence). The germline V and J ends were trimmed by 2 bases and 1 base, with 17 bases remaining between them. The CDR3 sequence is 16 residues long. CDR3 in DNA: TGTGCCTGGAGTAGGTTAGGCGGGGGTATTAACTATGGCTACACCTTC. This gives the protein CAWSRLGGGINYGYTF.

The V and J genes are TRBV7-6 and TRBJ2-2; the match to TRBD2 covers 10 bases. The CDR3 spans 16 residues. The germline CDR1 and CDR2 sequences are SGHVS and FNYEAQ. J lost 4 bases, V lost 4 bases, and 6 bases had no gene match. The CDR3 region has the DNA TGTGCCAGCAGCTCCGTAGCGGGAGGTAGCACCGGGGAGCTGTTTTTT. Encoded protein: CASSSVAGGSTGELFF.

The chain links TRBV4-3 to TRBJ1-2, with D maybe TRBD1 (6 bases). Trimming took 4 bases from V and 4 from J, leaving 13 bases between them. CDR1 is LGHNA and CDR2 is YSLEER in the germline V gene. The CDR3 contains 14 residues. CDR3 coding DNA: TGCGCCAGCAGCCCCCGGGCAGGGGTCTATGGCTACACCTTC. Amino acids: CASSPRAGVYGYTF.

J is TRBJ2-7 and V is TRBV29-1; possibly TRBD2 for D (7 bases). V was clipped by 5 bases and J by 4 bases, with 15 bases between them. Germline V gene data show CDR1 as SQVTM and CDR2 as ANQGSEA. CDR3 length: 13 amino acids. CDR3 DNA: TGCAGCGTTCACGCGGGGGCGTCGTACGAGCAGTACTTC. It encodes CSVHAGASYEQYF.

This clone was recorded a few times. The chain employs TRBV9 and TRBJ2-3; D not resolved. V was shortened by 0 bases and J by 5 bases, with 7 bases between the two germline ends. This CDR3 has 13 residues. The V gene's germline CDR1 is SGDLS and CDR2 YYNGEE. The CDR3 sequence is CASSVGGRDTQYF. The CDR3 coding sequence is TGTGCCAGCAGCGTAGGCGGAAGAGATACGCAGTATTTT. The whole variable domain, remainder taken from reference TRBV9 and TRBJ2-3, is DSGVTQTPKHLITATGQRVTLRCSPRSGDLSVYWYQQSLDQGLQFLIQYYNGEERAKGNILERFSAQQFPDLHSELNLSSLELGDSALYFCASSVGGRDTQYFGPGTRLTVL.

The V and J genes are TRBV6-5 and TRBJ2-7; tentative D call: TRBD2 (6 bases). V was trimmed by 6 bases and J by 4 bases, leaving 13 bases between them. Germline loops: CDR1 MNHEY, CDR2 SVGAGI. There are 13 residues in the CDR3. CDR3 loop: CASRQLAVYEQYF. Written as DNA, the CDR3 is TGTGCCAGCAGGCAACTAGCAGTTTACGAGCAGTACTTC.

The chain recombines TRBV11-2 with TRBJ2-7; the match to TRBD2 covers 14 bases. The CDR3 runs 15 residues. V gave up 5 bases and J gave up 9 bases; unmatched junction bases: 9. The germline V gene encodes CDR1 SGHAT and CDR2 FQNNGV. The CDR3 region has the DNA TGTGCCAGCAGCACCGGACTAGCGGGAGGCGGTGCGCAGTACTTC. Amino acid sequence: CASSTGLAGGGAQYF.

The chain links TRBV5-1 to TRBJ2-1; 13 positions match TRBD2. CDR1 and CDR2 (germline): SGHRS, YFSETQ. J lost 13 bases, V lost 0 bases, and 7 bases had no gene match. This CDR3 is built from 15 residues. CDR3 residues: CASSLDTSGRAKQFF. The CDR3 coding sequence is TGCGCCAGCAGCTTGGATACTAGCGGGAGGGCTAAACAGTTCTTC.

V usage is TRBV2 and J usage is TRBJ2-7, with 7 bases identical to TRBD1. This CDR3 is built from 17 residues. Germline-derived CDR1 and CDR2 are SNHLY and FYNNEI. With 6 bases clipped from V and 1 base from J, the junction kept 15 bases outside the gene matches. Here the CDR3 reads CASRPGQVRKQSYEQYF. The CDR3 region has the DNA TGTGCCAGCAGACCAGGACAGGTAAGAAAACAATCCTACGAGCAGTACTTC.

The chain is built from TRBV7-6 and TRBJ2-6, with D possibly matching TRBD2 (5 bases). Germline V CDR1 and CDR2: SGHVS, FNYEAQ. There are 16 residues in the CDR3. Deletions cut 5 bases from V and 0 bases from J, with 11 bases between. CDR3 in amino acids: CASSRVAGSGANVLTF. CDR3 nucleotide sequence: TGTGCCAGCAGCCGCGTCGCGGGCTCTGGGGCCAACGTCCTGACTTTC.

This chain joins TRBV5-1 and TRBJ2-5; D may be TRBD2 (5 bases). Per the germline V gene, CDR1 is SGHRS and CDR2 is YFSETQ. CDR3 length: 15 amino acids. Trimming took off 4 bases at V and 4 bases at J, with 17 bases between the two ends. In DNA form, the CDR3 reads TGCGCCAGCAGCCGAGGTACTAGTTTAGGAGAGACCCAGTACTTC. As protein: CASSRGTSLGETQYF.

The J gene is TRBJ1-1, the V gene TRBV19; 10 bases match TRBD1. The CDR3 contains 15 residues. CDR1 is LNHDA, CDR2 SQIVND, per germline (reference sequence). V was clipped by 3 bases and J by 0 bases; unmatched bases: 1. In DNA form, the CDR3 reads TGTGCCAGTAGTATGGGACAGGGGCTGAACACTGAAGCTTTCTTT. This sequence encodes CASSMGQGLNTEAFF. The full variable domain, completed using reference TRBV19 and TRBJ1-1, is DGGITQSPKYLFRKEGQNVTLSCEQNLNHDAMYWYRQDPGQGLRLIYYSQIVNDFQKGDIAEGYSVSREKKESFPLTVTSAQKNPTAFYLCASSMGQGLNTEAFFGQGTRLTVV.

V is TRBV24-1 and J is TRBJ2-7; a possible D gene is TRBD2 (5 bases). The V end was cut by 2 bases, the J end by 1 base, with 8 bases between. The CDR3 consists of 14 residues. Germline V gene sequence: CDR1 KGHDR, CDR2 SFDVKD. Here the CDR3 DNA reads TGTGCCACCAGTGATTCCGGACTGTCCTACGAGCAGTACTTC. Its protein product is CATSDSGLSYEQYF.

J is TRBJ2-5 and V is TRBV2, with D possibly matching TRBD2 (5 bases). Germline assignment: CDR1 SNHLY and CDR2 FYNNEI. This CDR3 spans 12 amino acids. Trimming took off 8 bases at V and 2 bases at J, with 9 bases between the two ends. DNA of the CDR3: TGTGCCAGCGGAGGTTCTCAAGAGACCCAGTACTTC. It specifies CASGGSQETQYF.

This clone was seen only once. The chain employs TRBV2 and TRBJ1-2, with D perhaps matching TRBD1 (5 bases). With 6 bases removed from V and 6 bases from J, the gap between germline ends came to 5 bases. Germline V gene data show CDR1 as SNHLY and CDR2 as FYNNEI. This CDR3 contains 10 residues. The CDR3 nucleotides read TGTGCCAGCAGAGGGGATGGCTACACCTTC. Translated, it gives CASRGDGYTF.

The chain links TRBV12-5 to TRBJ1-1; TRBD1 is a possible D gene (6 bases). Trimming cost V 6 bases and J 5 bases, with 7 bases left between them. The CDR3 covers 11 residues. Germline CDR1 is LGHNT and CDR2 is FRNRAP. The CDR3 sequence is CASGDRTEAFF. CDR3 coding DNA: TGTGCTAGTGGCGACAGGACTGAAGCTTTCTTT.

The V gene is TRBV5-1, the J gene TRBJ2-5, with D perhaps TRBD1 (6 bases). V gave up 3 bases and J gave up 8 bases, with 17 bases separating them. The CDR3 contains 14 residues. Per germline, CDR1 SGHRS and CDR2 YFSETQ. As DNA, the CDR3 is TGCGCCAGCAGCTCCCAGGACAGCGAAGGAACCCAGTACTTC. Translation: CASSSQDSEGTQYF.

The rearrangement uses TRBV9 and TRBJ2-5, with D possibly TRBD2 on 6 matching bases. V was clipped by 4 bases and J by 8 bases, with 21 bases between them. The germline CDR1 and CDR2 sequences are SGDLS and YYNGEE. The CDR3 is 15 residues long. Written as DNA, the CDR3 is TGTGCCAGCAGCCCCCCTATAGCGGCCCCGGGAACCCAGTACTTC. It translates to CASSPPIAAPGTQYF.

The chain couples TRBV15 to TRBJ1-3, with a possible D match to TRBD1 (5 bases). This CDR3 is 14 amino acids long. Germline V gene lookup returns CDR1 LNHNV and CDR2 YYDKDF (reference sequence). V was pared by 5 bases and J by 2 bases, with 10 bases between. The CDR3 spells CATSERGTGNTIYF. In nucleotides, the CDR3 is TGTGCCACCAGCGAGCGGGGGACTGGAAACACCATATATTTT.

This chain connects TRBV18 to TRBJ1-2; D remains ambiguous. CDR3 size: 12 residues. The germline gives CDR1 KGHSH, CDR2 LQKENI. Trimming shortened V by 2 bases and J by 5 bases, and 6 bases separated the two germline ends. CDR3 loop: CASSPGEYGYTF. In nucleotides, the CDR3 is TGTGCCAGCTCACCAGGGGAGTATGGCTACACCTTC. Supplemented by reference TRBV18 and TRBJ1-2, the full variable domain reads NAGVMQNPRHLVRRRGQEARLRCSPMKGHSHVYWYRQLPEEGLKFMVYLQKENIIDESGMPKERFSAEFPKEGPSILRIQQVVRGDSAAYFCASSPGEYGYTFGSGTRLTVV.

This clone came up a few times. This chain joins TRBV7-9 and TRBJ2-3; 9 positions agree with TRBD1. Germline CDR1 reads SEHNR; CDR2 reads FQNEAQ (reference sequence). V shed 1 base and J 4 bases; nucleotides not matched to a gene: 9. The CDR3 spans 17 residues. The CDR3 reads CASSLGPGQGRSDTQYF. In DNA, the CDR3 is TGTGCCAGCAGCTTAGGGCCGGGACAGGGCAGGTCAGATACGCAGTATTTT.

This clone was seen a single time. The chain couples TRBV28 to TRBJ1-2; TRBD1 aligns across 9 bases. CDR1 and CDR2 (germline): MDHEN, SYDVKM. Trimming took 4 bases from V and 8 from J; bases not matched to a gene: 14. CDR3 length: 16 amino acids. The CDR3 spells CASSSELAGQGGGYTF. DNA of the CDR3: TGTGCCAGCAGTTCCGAACTAGCGGGACAGGGTGGCGGCTACACCTTC.